These 21 T cell receptor beta chains came from one sample sequenced in a study of breast tumors, draining lymph nodes, adjacent tissues. TCRdb passed the multiplex PCR reads through MiXCR, listing each CDR3 protein once. The data contain 180,000 or so distinct CDR3 sequences, 33% of them singletons. Breast cancer patients provided tissue from their axillary draining lymph nodes. The sequenced material came from axillary lymph node tissue. The origin of the receptors is a female donor with breast cancer. Some clones in this sample may be carry-over from other donors' samples.

V usage is TRBV29-1 and J usage is TRBJ2-7; TRBD2 is a possible D gene (5 bases). Looked up from germline, CDR1 is SQVTM and CDR2 is ANQGSEA. This CDR3 region has 12 residues. Trimming took 1 base from V and 12 from J, leaving 16 bases between them. The CDR3: CSVEVGSHGLYF. The CDR3 coding sequence is TGCAGCGTTGAAGTGGGGAGCCACGGGCTGTACTTC.

The chain combines TRBV20-1 with TRBJ2-3, with unresolved D. V lost 3 bases and J lost 11, with 12 bases in between. Germline V gives CDR1 DFQATT, CDR2 SNEGSKA (reference sequence). This CDR3 is built from 11 residues. CDR3 amino acids: CSASGGYEQYF. CDR3 nucleotides: TGCAGTGCTAGCGGCGGCTATGAGCAGTATTTT.

In its sample, this clonotype was seen many times. The rearrangement joins TRBV5-1 to TRBJ2-3, with a tentative D call TRBD1 (6 bases). CDR3 length equals 15 residues. Per germline, CDR1 SGHRS and CDR2 YFSETQ. Trimming left V 1 base short and J 5 bases short, with 14 bases between. The CDR3 nucleotides are TGCGCCAGCAGCTTGCGAGGGGGAATGGGAGATACGCAGTATTTT. This encodes CASSLRGGMGDTQYF. The full variable domain, completed using reference TRBV5-1 and TRBJ2-3, is KAGVTQTPRYLIKTRGQQVTLSCSPISGHRSVSWYQQTPGQGLQFLFEYFSETQRNKGNFPGRFSGRQFSNSRSEMNVSTLELGDSALYLCASSLRGGMGDTQYFGPGTRLTVL.

The gene calls are TRBV20-1 and TRBJ2-5, with D perhaps matching TRBD1 (6 bases). Germline V gives CDR1 DFQATT, CDR2 SNEGSKA (reference sequence). This CDR3 region has 16 residues. Trimming shortened V by 3 bases and J by 3 bases, and 20 bases separated the two germline ends. DNA of the CDR3: TGCAGTGCTAGTGGATCGGGCAGGGGCGAAAAAGAGACCCAGTACTTC. It specifies CSASGSGRGEKETQYF.

This clonotype was recorded many times. The chain combines TRBV11-2 with TRBJ1-2, with TRBD1 identical over 11 bases. This CDR3 is 13 amino acids long. V lost 5 bases and J lost 8; bases outside the gene matches: 4. Germline lookup yields CDR1 SGHAT and CDR2 FQNNGV. The CDR3 DNA follows: TGTGCCAGCAGCGCGGGACAGGGGGGAGGCTACACCTTC. The encoded protein is CASSAGQGGGYTF.

In this sample, this clonotype turned up many times. J is TRBJ1-2 and V is TRBV18; 9 nucleotides match TRBD1. The CDR3 length is 14 residues. V shed 6 bases and J 8 bases; nucleotides not matched to a gene: 10. Germline CDR1 and CDR2: KGHSH and LQKENI. As DNA, the CDR3 is TGTGCCAGCTCCCCGGGACAGGGACCGGGCGGCTACACCTTC. Encoded protein: CASSPGQGPGGYTF.

This clonotype appeared many times. The J gene is TRBJ2-1, the V gene TRBV6-1; D gene ambiguous. Trimming removed 7 bases at V and 0 bases at J, with 16 bases between. Germline V CDR1 and CDR2: MNHNS, SASEGT. The CDR3 runs to 16 residues. The CDR3 coding sequence is TGTGCCAGCACGTGGTTGGACCGGAGCTCCTACAATGAGCAGTTCTTC. This codes for CASTWLDRSSYNEQFF.

The rearrangement links TRBV4-1 to TRBJ2-3; the D gene is possibly TRBD1 (6 bases). This CDR3 contains 16 residues. V shed 0 bases and J shed 10 bases, with 20 bases lying between them. Germline CDR1 is MGHRA and CDR2 is YSYEKL. CDR3 in DNA: TGCGCCAGCAGCCAAGAGATTGGGGGCCAAAGCCCGGCGCAGTATTTT. Encoded protein: CASSQEIGGQSPAQYF.

This clonotype was found many times. The chain has TRBV12-3 or TRBV12-4 and TRBJ2-2, with 7 bases identical to TRBD1. CDR3 length: 14 residues. V was pared by 2 bases and J by 4 bases, with 1 base of the junction left unmatched. This CDR3 reads CASSLQGVTGELFF. CDR3 nucleotide sequence: TGTGCCAGCAGTTTACAGGGGGTCACCGGGGAGCTGTTTTTT.

Details on this clonotype: Since a much larger clone is just one base distant, this may be a read error. V and J are TRBV28 and TRBJ1-5, with D perhaps TRBD1 (5 bases). The CDR3 spans 15 residues. The V gene's germline CDR1 is MDHEN and CDR2 SYDVKM. DNA of the CDR3: TGTGCCGGCAGCACCGGACAAACCCAAAATCAGCCCCAGCATTTT. Protein: CAGSTGQTQNQPQHF.

This clonotype was found many times. V and J are TRBV19 and TRBJ2-6, with 8 nucleotides matching TRBD2. V shed 5 bases and J 2 bases; nucleotides not matched to a gene: 5. The germline CDR1 and CDR2 sequences are LNHDA and SQIVND (reference sequence). This CDR3 is 16 amino acids long. The CDR3 is CASSPRGGTGANVLTF. The CDR3 DNA reads as TGTGCCAGTAGTCCTCGGGGGGGCACTGGGGCCAACGTCCTGACTTTC.

Many counts were recorded for this clonotype. V gene TRBV24-1 combines with J gene TRBJ2-1; 8 nucleotides line up with TRBD1. With V trimmed by 9 bases and J by 5 bases, 11 bases remained unmatched. Germline CDR1 reads KGHDR; CDR2 reads SFDVKD. The CDR3 covers 15 residues. CDR3 bases: TGTGCCACCCAATACGACAGGGGCCCCCACAATGAGCAGTTCTTC. It yields the protein CATQYDRGPHNEQFF.

The sample holds many counts of this clonotype. The J gene is TRBJ1-3, the V gene TRBV28, with TRBD1 identical over 9 bases. The CDR3 is 14 residues long. The V gene's germline CDR1 is MDHEN and CDR2 SYDVKM. The ends lost 7 bases at V and 3 bases at J; junction bases unmatched: 4. The CDR3 nucleotides are TGTGCCAGCATAGACAGGGGGGGTGGAAACACCATATATTTT. Amino acids: CASIDRGGGNTIYF.

Concerning this clonotype itself: This may stem from a read error, because a much larger clone lies one nucleotide away. This chain connects TRBV20-1 to TRBJ2-5; TRBD2 aligns across 12 bases. CDR3 length: 17 residues. Germline V gene sequence: CDR1 DFQATT, CDR2 SNEGSKA (reference sequence). CDR3 protein: CSAGDPWTSGASETQYF. For the CDR3, the DNA is TGCAGTGCTGGAGATCCCTGGACTAGCGGGGCCTCGGAGACCCAGTACTTC.

Worth noting for this clonotype: The junction does not match germline at one end; this may be a read error. The chain carries TRBV18 and TRBJ2-2, with a weak D call TRBD1 (5 bases). The length of the CDR3 is 16 residues. CDR1 is KGHSH, CDR2 LQKENI, per germline. This CDR3 reads CASSPPTTADTEELFF. DNA for the CDR3: TGTGCCAGCTCACCACCCACAACCGCGGACACCGAGGAGCTGTTTTTT. Combining the CDR3 with reference TRBV18 and TRBJ2-2 gives the whole variable domain NAGVMQNPRHLVRRRGQEARLRCSPMKGHSHVYWYRQLPEEGLKFMVYLQKENIIDESGMPKERFSAEFPKEGPSILRIQQVVRGDSAAYFCASSPPTTADTEELFFGEGSRLTVL.

This sequence joins TRBV7-2 and TRBJ2-5; D call uncertain. With 3 bases removed from V and 9 bases from J, the gap between germline ends came to 14 bases. Germline values: CDR1 SGHTA, CDR2 FQGNSA. This CDR3 is 13 amino acids long. The DNA of the CDR3 is TGTGCCAGCAGCTTTGACATTACTCAGCCCCAGTACTTC. This encodes CASSFDITQPQYF.

The rearrangement uses TRBV27 and TRBJ1-5; D not resolved. This CDR3 comprises 17 residues. V was clipped by 1 base and J by 1 base, with 14 bases between them. Per germline, CDR1 MNHEY and CDR2 SMNVEV (reference sequence). CDR3 in DNA: TGTGCCAGCAGTTTATTAGCCCTAAGAGGCAGCAATCAGCCCCAGCATTTT. Protein: CASSLLALRGSNQPQHF.

There are many counts of this clonotype. The V and J genes are TRBV6-1 and TRBJ2-2; TRBD2 matches at 12 bases. The ends lost 6 bases at V and 4 bases at J; junction bases unmatched: 9. Germline V gene data show CDR1 as MNHNS and CDR2 as SASEGT. The CDR3 contains 17 residues. CDR3 amino acids: CASRVLAGGAGTGELFF. CDR3 DNA: TGTGCCAGCAGGGTACTAGCGGGAGGCGCCGGCACCGGGGAGCTGTTTTTT.

This clonotype appeared many times. The chain employs TRBV10-2 and TRBJ1-3, with D perhaps TRBD1 (6 bases). Germline CDR1 WSHSY, CDR2 SAAADI. CDR3 length: 15 residues. The germline V and J ends were trimmed by 0 bases and 4 bases, with 10 bases remaining between them. CDR3 protein: CASSESKTGGNTIYF. As DNA, the CDR3 is TGCGCCAGCAGTGAGTCGAAGACAGGAGGAAACACCATATATTTT.

There are many counts of this clonotype. The chain uses TRBV5-1 and TRBJ2-1; no definite D call. V shed 8 bases and J shed 5 bases, with 8 bases lying between them. Looked up from germline, CDR1 is SGHRS and CDR2 is YFSETQ. The CDR3 consists of 11 residues. The CDR3 region is CARDANNEQFF. For the CDR3, the DNA is TGCGCCAGAGACGCAAACAATGAGCAGTTCTTC.

This clonotype was detected ten times or more. V is TRBV20-1 and J is TRBJ2-7, with D perhaps TRBD1 or TRBD2 (5 bases each). This CDR3 has 15 amino acids. Germline loops: CDR1 DFQATT, CDR2 SNEGSKA (reference sequence). V dropped 6 bases and J dropped 9 bases, with 27 bases sitting between them. CDR3 nucleotide sequence: TGCAGTGCGGCCCCCGGTTCCCGGGACGATGAGGGGCAGTACTTC. Its translation: CSAAPGSRDDEGQYF.